One and the same sample provided the 22 T cell receptor beta chains below, sequenced in a study of T cells after yellow fever vaccination. TCRdb recomputed calls from the 5' RACE reads with MiXCR, one row per CDR3 protein. The sample includes approximately 250,000 distinct CDR3 sequences, around 5.3% of them seen just once. Sample: CD4+ T cells sorted from PBMCs, taken on the day of the yellow fever booster vaccination. The receptors were gathered from a man aged 18 to 29 who received the YFV17D yellow fever vaccine.

This CDR3 is CASSEQVETQYF. CDR3 nucleotides: TGTGCCAGCAGTGAACAAGTAGAGACCCAGTACTTC. This chain links TRBV2 with TRBJ2-5; no clear D gene. CDR1 and CDR2 from the germline V gene are SNHLY and FYNNEI. Trimming left V 2 bases short and J 4 bases short, with 5 bases between. CDR3 length: 12 amino acids.

This clonotype was seen ten or more times. The genes are TRBV12-3 or TRBV12-4 and TRBJ2-2; TRBD2 agrees at 9 bases. V gave up 5 bases and J gave up 0 bases; unmatched junction bases: 1. The CDR3 runs 15 residues. DNA of the CDR3: TGTGCCAGCAGTAGCGGGGGGCCGAACACCGGGGAGCTGTTTTTT. Translation: CASSSGGPNTGELFF.

The chain is built from TRBV10-3 and TRBJ1-4; TRBD1 matches at 9 bases. Germline-derived CDR1 and CDR2 are ENHRY and SYGVKD. This CDR3 region has 14 residues. V gave up 6 bases and J gave up 6 bases; unmatched junction bases: 5. The CDR3 loop is CAIRGDRAHEKLFF. DNA of the CDR3: TGTGCCATCAGGGGGGACAGGGCTCATGAAAAACTGTTTTTT.

This clonotype was counted only a few times. The J gene is TRBJ2-5, the V gene TRBV5-1; D may be TRBD2 (7 bases). Germline lookup yields CDR1 SGHRS and CDR2 YFSETQ. Trimming removed 0 bases from V and 5 bases from J, with 17 bases in between. This CDR3 region has 16 residues. CDR3 in DNA: TGCGCCAGCAGCTTGGGATGGGGGGGGGCCGTCGAGACCCAGTACTTC. Its translation: CASSLGWGGAVETQYF.

This clonotype was detected only a few times. J is TRBJ1-2 and V is TRBV7-2, with D possibly TRBD1 on 5 matching bases. This CDR3 contains 13 residues. V was shortened by 5 bases and J by 3 bases, with 10 bases between the two germline ends. The V gene's germline CDR1 is SGHTA and CDR2 FQGNSA. CDR3 residues: CASSQDRDYGYTF. CDR3 in DNA: TGTGCCAGCAGCCAAGACAGAGACTATGGCTACACCTTC.

In this sample, this clonotype turned up a few times. V gene TRBV6-5 combines with J gene TRBJ2-5; D remains ambiguous. Germline-derived CDR1 and CDR2 are MNHEY and SVGAGI. The CDR3 is made up of 13 amino acids. V lost 0 bases and J 11 bases, leaving 13 bases between the germline ends. The CDR3 sequence is CASSYSNSPLQYF. CDR3 nucleotide sequence: TGTGCCAGCAGTTACTCGAATTCCCCACTTCAGTACTTC.

This clonotype occurred a few times. This sequence joins TRBV6-1 and TRBJ1-5; D may be TRBD1 (5 bases). CDR3 length equals 18 residues. Germline V gene data show CDR1 as MNHNS and CDR2 as SASEGT. V lost 6 bases and J lost 2, with 23 bases in between. The CDR3 DNA reads TGTGCCAGCAGCCACACCTTCCCCGGGACGATGGGCAATCAGCCCCAGCATTTT. Translating it yields CASSHTFPGTMGNQPQHF.

This clonotype appeared a few times. The rearrangement links TRBV7-2 to TRBJ1-2, with D possibly being TRBD1 (6 bases). The CDR3 has 15 amino acids. CDR1 and CDR2 from the germline V gene are SGHTA and FQGNSA. V shed 5 bases and J shed 8 bases, with 21 bases lying between them. Here the CDR3 DNA reads TGTGCCAGCAGCCACCGCACTATACAGGGCGGCGGCTACACCTTC. Translated, it gives CASSHRTIQGGGYTF.

The rearrangement uses TRBV10-3 and TRBJ2-1, with D possibly TRBD2 on 6 matching bases. CDR1 is ENHRY and CDR2 is SYGVKD in the germline V gene. Trimming took 0 bases from V and 8 from J, leaving 14 bases between them. The CDR3 runs to 15 residues. The CDR3 DNA reads TGTGCCATCAGTGAGTCGATTAGCGGTTTCTATGAGCAGTTCTTC. Translating gives CAISESISGFYEQFF.

The sample holds many counts of this clonotype. The rearrangement links TRBV7-2 to TRBJ2-1; 7 bases are a match to TRBD1. From germline, CDR1 is SGHTA and CDR2 FQGNSA. There are 17 residues in the CDR3. The V segment lost 1 base and the J segment 5 bases; nucleotides outside the gene matches: 11. The CDR3 nucleotides read TGTGCCAGCAGCTTAGGTCCCCCGGACAGGACCAACAATGAGCAGTTCTTC. This translates into CASSLGPPDRTNNEQFF.

This clonotype came up a few times. This chain joins TRBV18 and TRBJ2-7; perhaps TRBD1 as D (7 bases). The CDR3 contains 14 residues. Looked up from germline, CDR1 is KGHSH and CDR2 is LQKENI. With 3 bases removed from V and 4 bases from J, the gap between germline ends came to 13 bases. The CDR3 here is CASSPGGQPYEQYF. CDR3 nucleotide sequence: TGTGCCAGCTCACCGGGGGGACAGCCGTACGAGCAGTACTTC.

This clonotype has at least ten counts. This chain's CDR3 is CASSTRGNEQFF. In nucleotides, the CDR3 is TGTGCCAGCAGCACAAGAGGTAATGAGCAGTTCTTC. J is TRBJ2-1 and V is TRBV7-8; D ambiguous. The CDR3 covers 12 residues. Germline CDR1 SGHVS, CDR2 FQNEAQ. Trimming removed 5 bases from V and 7 bases from J, with 9 bases in between.

V and J are TRBV7-8 and TRBJ2-5; 10 bases match TRBD1. Trimming cost V 7 bases and J 4 bases; bases outside gene matches: 6. The CDR3 has 14 residues. The germline CDR1 and CDR2 sequences are SGHVS and FQNEAQ. The CDR3, as DNA: TGTGCCAGCAACAGACAGGGGGCTCGAGAGACCCAGTACTTC. Translation: CASNRQGARETQYF.

The chain carries TRBV6-4 and TRBJ2-1; D may be TRBD2 (7 bases). V was cut by 5 bases and J by 3 bases, with 20 bases left in between. The germline V gene has CDR1 MRHNA and CDR2 SNTAGT. The CDR3 is 17 residues long. CDR3 DNA: TGTGCCAGCAGTCTGGAGGGGGGGCGTGTGAACTACAATGAGCAGTTCTTC. Its translation: CASSLEGGRVNYNEQFF.

This clonotype came up once. The V gene is TRBV13, the J gene TRBJ1-5, with D maybe TRBD1 (5 bases). The CDR3 loop spans 16 amino acids. CDR1 is PRHDT, CDR2 FYEKMQ, per germline (reference sequence). V was cut by 0 bases and J by 1 base, with 10 bases left in between. Here the CDR3 reads CASSLGPRGSNQPQHF. The CDR3 DNA reads TGTGCCAGCAGCTTAGGCCCAAGGGGAAGCAATCAGCCCCAGCATTTT.

This clonotype has a count of ten or more. At one end, the junction sequence differs from germline, possibly due to a read error. The chain recombines TRBV3-1 with TRBJ1-4; TRBD1 is a possible D gene (5 bases). Looked up from germline, CDR1 is LGHDT and CDR2 is YNNKEL (reference sequence). The CDR3 contains 15 residues. CDR3 protein: CASSDTGTTTEKLFF. As DNA, the CDR3 is TGTGCCAGCAGTGATACCGGGACCACTACTGAAAAACTGTTTTTT. The full variable domain, in which reference TRBV3-1 and TRBJ1-4 provide the parts outside the CDR3, is DTAVSQTPKYLVTQMGNDKSIKCEQNLGHDTMYWYKQDSKKFLKIMFSYNNKELIINETVPNRFSPKSPDKAHLNLHINSLELGDSAVYFCASSDTGTTTEKLFFGSGTQLSVL.

The chain is built from TRBV5-1 and TRBJ2-6; D gene uncertain. V was clipped by 6 bases and J by 0 bases, with 7 bases between them. From germline, CDR1 is SGHRS and CDR2 YFSETQ. CDR3 length: 14 residues. The CDR3 here is CASTIGSGANVLTF. Written as DNA, the CDR3 is TGCGCCAGCACTATAGGCTCTGGGGCCAACGTCCTGACTTTC. The full variable domain, its missing parts supplied by reference TRBV5-1 and TRBJ2-6, is KAGVTQTPRYLIKTRGQQVTLSCSPISGHRSVSWYQQTPGQGLQFLFEYFSETQRNKGNFPGRFSGRQFSNSRSEMNVSTLELGDSALYLCASTIGSGANVLTFGAGSRLTVL.

This CDR3 is CASSQERVSRGDTQYF. Written as DNA, the CDR3 is TGCGCCAGCAGCCAAGAAAGGGTCTCTAGGGGAGATACGCAGTATTTT. The chain has TRBV4-3 and TRBJ2-3; D is perhaps TRBD1 (5 bases). V lost 0 bases to trimming and J lost 5 bases, with 15 bases between them. The CDR3 covers 16 residues. Germline CDR1 reads LGHNA; CDR2 reads YSLEER.

This clonotype appeared many times. The chain joins TRBV7-2 to TRBJ2-1; 7 bases are shared with TRBD2. Germline loops: CDR1 SGHTA, CDR2 FQGNSA. The CDR3 sequence is 13 residues long. Losses at the gene ends were 5 bases for V and 8 bases for J; bases not matched to a gene: 6. CDR3 in amino acids: CASSTSGVYEQFF. Here the CDR3 DNA reads TGTGCCAGCAGCACAAGCGGGGTCTATGAGCAGTTCTTC.

In this sample, this clonotype turned up many times. The CDR3: CSARAGAGELFF. For the CDR3, the DNA is TGCAGTGCTAGGGCGGGGGCCGGGGAGCTGTTTTTT. This chain joins TRBV20-1 and TRBJ2-2, with TRBD2 identical over 7 bases. The junction had 1 base not matched to a gene; V was cut back by 3 bases and J by 6 bases. Germline CDR1 and CDR2: DFQATT and SNEGSKA (reference sequence). The CDR3 extends over 12 amino acids.

The chain joins TRBV30 to TRBJ2-5; no definite D call. Per the germline V gene, CDR1 is GTSNPN and CDR2 is SVGIG (reference sequence). The CDR3 length is 12 residues. Trimming stripped 0 bases from V and 5 bases from J, with 7 bases between. CDR3 sequence reads: CAWSVSWETQYF. CDR3 DNA sequence: TGTGCCTGGAGTGTAAGTTGGGAGACCCAGTACTTC.

This clonotype was recorded a few times. The chain combines TRBV6-5 with TRBJ2-7, with D possibly TRBD2 on 5 matching bases. The CDR3 has 12 residues. Trimming pared 6 bases from V and 2 bases from J, leaving 8 bases between. The germline V gene encodes CDR1 MNHEY and CDR2 SVGAGI. As DNA, the CDR3 is TGTGCCAGCAGCCACGGGGCCTACGAGCAGTACTTC. It codes for CASSHGAYEQYF.